The 15 T cell receptor beta chains reported below all come from one sample, sequenced in a study of blood T cell repertoires in COVID-19. This table comes from immunoSEQ multiplex PCR, and its TCRdb copy is limited to in-frame clones, with some not included. The profile shows over 130,000 clones, roughly 88% of them singletons. Sequencing was done on a sample of peripheral blood. The receptors were sampled from a man in his fifties or sixties with active or convalescent COVID-19.

The genes are TRBV5-5 and TRBJ2-5; possibly TRBD1 for D (5 bases). The CDR3 consists of 14 residues. The germline gives CDR1 SGHKS, CDR2 YYEKEE (reference sequence). V shed 0 bases and J shed 3 bases, with 9 bases lying between them. CDR3 bases: TGTGCCAGCAGCTTGGATCCAGGGAAAGAGACCCAGTACTTC. The encoded protein is CASSLDPGKETQYF.

The V and J genes are TRBV2 and TRBJ1-5, with TRBD1 matching over 7 bases. Germline assignment: CDR1 SNHLY and CDR2 FYNNEI. V lost 7 bases, J lost 5 bases, and 5 bases stayed unmatched. The CDR3 spans 13 residues. CDR3 residues: CASTGTEYQPQHF. Written as DNA, the CDR3 is TGTGCCAGCACCGGGACAGAGTATCAGCCCCAGCATTTT.

This clone was detected only once. This sequence joins TRBV28 and TRBJ1-5, with D perhaps TRBD1 (5 bases). The CDR3 is made up of 15 amino acids. V gave up 7 bases and J gave up 0 bases, with 13 bases separating them. Germline loops: CDR1 MDHEN, CDR2 SYDVKM. CDR3 sequence: CASINRRGSNQPQHF. The CDR3 region has the DNA TGTGCCAGCATTAACCGGAGGGGTAGCAATCAGCCCCAGCATTTT.

This clone was observed a single time. The chain has TRBV9 and TRBJ2-5; 13 bases match TRBD2. The CDR3 sequence is 16 residues long. Per the germline V gene, CDR1 is SGDLS and CDR2 is YYNGEE. With 3 bases clipped from V and 5 bases from J, the junction kept 7 bases outside the gene matches. The DNA for the CDR3 is TGTGCCAGCAGCGCGAGGGGACTAGCGGGGCGGGAGACCCAGTACTTC. Its protein is CASSARGLAGRETQYF.

V usage is TRBV7-9 and J usage is TRBJ2-7, with TRBD2 identical over 13 bases. In germline, CDR1 is SEHNR, CDR2 FQNEAQ (reference sequence). V gave up 5 bases and J gave up 7 bases; unmatched junction bases: 14. This CDR3 spans 17 amino acids. In nucleotides, the CDR3 is TGTGCCAGCAGCCAGGGACTAGCGGGGACCTCTTTCCGGGAGCAGTACTTC. The encoded protein is CASSQGLAGTSFREQYF.

The V and J genes are TRBV6-2 or TRBV6-3 and TRBJ2-3; D remains ambiguous. V lost 5 bases to trimming and J lost 6 bases, with 6 bases between them. Per the germline V gene, CDR1 is MNHEY and CDR2 is SVGEGT. This CDR3 has 11 amino acids. Written as DNA, the CDR3 is TGTGCCAGCAGTAACGCGGATACGCAGTATTTT. Amino acid sequence: CASSNADTQYF.

The chain links TRBV7-9 to TRBJ2-7; D unresolved. Between the trimmed V and J ends, which lost 4 bases and 7 bases, there was a span of 23 bases. Germline-derived CDR1 and CDR2 are SEHNR and FQNEAQ (reference sequence). This CDR3 has 16 amino acids. For the CDR3, the DNA is TGTGCCAGCAGCTCCTTCGCTGGCGAATCGACGAGGGAGCAGTACTTC. This encodes CASSSFAGESTREQYF.

J is TRBJ2-3 and V is TRBV5-1, with D maybe TRBD1 (6 bases). CDR1 and CDR2 from the germline V gene are SGHRS and YFSETQ. The V gene lost 1 base and the J gene lost 0 bases, with 9 bases spanning the gap. The CDR3 totals 15 residues. The chain's CDR3 is CASSLLGQSTDTQYF. CDR3 coding DNA: TGCGCCAGCAGCTTGCTGGGACAAAGCACAGATACGCAGTATTTT. The full variable domain, its missing parts supplied by reference TRBV5-1 and TRBJ2-3, is KAGVTQTPRYLIKTRGQQVTLSCSPISGHRSVSWYQQTPGQGLQFLFEYFSETQRNKGNFPGRFSGRQFSNSRSEMNVSTLELGDSALYLCASSLLGQSTDTQYFGPGTRLTVL.

The V and J genes are TRBV29-1 and TRBJ1-2, with 7 nucleotides matching TRBD1. The CDR3 length is 14 residues. Germline CDR1 reads SQVTM; CDR2 reads ANQGSEA. J lost 1 base, V lost 4 bases, and 6 bases had no gene match. CDR3 DNA: TGCAGCGTTGGGATGGGACAGCTTAACTATGGCTACACCTTC. This codes for CSVGMGQLNYGYTF.

This chain links TRBV7-8 with TRBJ2-5, with 8 positions matching TRBD1. Germline-derived CDR1 and CDR2 are SGHVS and FQNEAQ. Trimming at V came to 1 base and at J to 0 bases, leaving 7 bases not matched to a gene. CDR3 length equals 17 residues. CDR3 protein: CASSLDSGGAYQETQYF. In DNA, the CDR3 is TGTGCCAGCAGCTTAGACTCAGGGGGCGCCTACCAAGAGACCCAGTACTTC.

This chain links TRBV27 with TRBJ2-1; 10 bases are shared with TRBD2. V trimming: 0 bases; J trimming: 8 bases; junction bases outside the gene matches: 4. Germline assignment: CDR1 MNHEY and CDR2 SMNVEV (reference sequence). This CDR3 has 15 residues. This chain's CDR3 is CASSLSSLAGDEQFF. CDR3 nucleotide sequence: TGTGCCAGCAGTTTATCGAGCCTAGCGGGAGATGAGCAGTTCTTC.

The chain couples TRBV4-2 to TRBJ1-6; no definite D call. Germline V lookup: CDR1 LGHNA, CDR2 YNFKEQ. The CDR3 loop spans 17 amino acids. Trimming shortened V by 0 bases and J by 0 bases, and 9 bases separated the two germline ends. Here the CDR3 reads CASSQEAGSSYNSPLHF. CDR3 coding DNA: TGTGCCAGCAGCCAAGAGGCTGGGAGCTCCTATAATTCACCCCTCCACTTT.

J is TRBJ2-7 and V is TRBV11-2; D might be TRBD2 (5 bases). CDR3 length: 12 amino acids. In germline, CDR1 is SGHAT, CDR2 FQNNGV. Between the trimmed V and J ends, which lost 5 bases and 4 bases, there was a span of 9 bases. The CDR3 protein is CASSLDYYEQYF. The CDR3 DNA follows: TGTGCCAGCAGCCTCGACTATTACGAGCAGTACTTC. Together with reference TRBV11-2 and TRBJ2-7, the CDR3 gives the full variable domain: EAGVAQSPRYKIIEKRQSVAFWCNPISGHATLYWYQQILGQGPKLLIQFQNNGVVDDSQLPKDRFSAERLKGVDSTLKIQPAKLEDSAVYLCASSLDYYEQYFGPGTRLTVT.

The CDR3 protein is CATSGLAGGPRETQYF. In nucleotides, the CDR3 is TGTGCCACCAGCGGACTAGCGGGAGGGCCGAGAGAGACCCAGTACTTC. The chain employs TRBV15 and TRBJ2-5; 15 bases line up with TRBD2. V shed 5 bases, J shed 4 bases, and the junction held 5 bases outside the gene matches. Germline CDR1 reads LNHNV; CDR2 reads YYDKDF (reference sequence). CDR3 length: 16 residues. The entire variable domain, with the rest obtained from reference TRBV15 and TRBJ2-5, is as follows: DAMVIQNPRYQVTQFGKPVTLSCSQTLNHNVMYWYQQKSSQAPKLLFHYYDKDFNNEADTPDNFQSRRPNTSFCFLDIRSPGLGDTAMYLCATSGLAGGPRETQYFGPGTRLLVL.

The chain has TRBV4-1 and TRBJ1-5; 9 nucleotides line up with TRBD1. From germline, CDR1 is MGHRA and CDR2 YSYEKL. This CDR3 contains 14 residues. Trimming at V came to 4 bases and at J to 7 bases, leaving 5 bases not matched to a gene. This CDR3 reads CASSPGQGGQPQHF. The DNA for the CDR3 is TGCGCCAGCAGCCCGGGACAGGGAGGCCAGCCCCAGCATTTT.